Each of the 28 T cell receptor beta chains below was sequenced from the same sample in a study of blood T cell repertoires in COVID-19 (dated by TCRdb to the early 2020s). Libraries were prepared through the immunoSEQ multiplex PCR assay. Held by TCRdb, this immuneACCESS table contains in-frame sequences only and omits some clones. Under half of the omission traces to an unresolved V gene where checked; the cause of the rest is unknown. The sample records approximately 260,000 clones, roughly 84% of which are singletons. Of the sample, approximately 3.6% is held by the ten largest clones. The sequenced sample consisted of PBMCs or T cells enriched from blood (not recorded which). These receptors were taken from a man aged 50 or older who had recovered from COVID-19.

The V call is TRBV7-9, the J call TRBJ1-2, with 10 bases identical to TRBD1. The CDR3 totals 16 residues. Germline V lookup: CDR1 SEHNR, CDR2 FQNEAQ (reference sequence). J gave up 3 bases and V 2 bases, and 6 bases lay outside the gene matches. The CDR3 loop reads CASSLPSGQGDYGYTF. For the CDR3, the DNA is TGTGCCAGCAGCTTACCCTCCGGACAGGGGGACTATGGCTACACCTTC.

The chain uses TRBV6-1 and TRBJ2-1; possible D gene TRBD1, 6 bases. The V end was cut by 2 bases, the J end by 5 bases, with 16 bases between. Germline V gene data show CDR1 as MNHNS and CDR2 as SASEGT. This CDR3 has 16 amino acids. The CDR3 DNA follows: TGTGCCAGCAGTGAATGGGGGCTCGGCCGGAACAATGAGCAGTTCTTC. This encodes CASSEWGLGRNNEQFF.

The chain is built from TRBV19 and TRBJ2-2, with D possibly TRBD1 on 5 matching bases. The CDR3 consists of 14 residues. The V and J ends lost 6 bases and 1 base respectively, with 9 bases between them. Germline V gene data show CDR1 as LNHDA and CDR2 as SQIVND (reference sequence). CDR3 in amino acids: CASRLTGNTGELFF. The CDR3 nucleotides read TGTGCCAGTAGGCTCACAGGGAACACCGGGGAGCTGTTTTTT.

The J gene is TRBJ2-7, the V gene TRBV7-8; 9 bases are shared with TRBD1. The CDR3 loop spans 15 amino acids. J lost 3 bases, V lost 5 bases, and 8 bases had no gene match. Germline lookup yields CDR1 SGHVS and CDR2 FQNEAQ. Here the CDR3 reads CASSPTDRGNYEQYF. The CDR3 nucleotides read TGTGCCAGCAGCCCGACGGACAGGGGCAACTACGAGCAGTACTTC.

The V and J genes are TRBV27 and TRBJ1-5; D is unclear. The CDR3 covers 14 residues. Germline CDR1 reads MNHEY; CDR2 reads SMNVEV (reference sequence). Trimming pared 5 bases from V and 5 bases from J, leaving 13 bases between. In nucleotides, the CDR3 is TGTGCCAGCAGTCCCGGGGTTGTATATCAGCCCCAGCATTTT. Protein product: CASSPGVVYQPQHF.

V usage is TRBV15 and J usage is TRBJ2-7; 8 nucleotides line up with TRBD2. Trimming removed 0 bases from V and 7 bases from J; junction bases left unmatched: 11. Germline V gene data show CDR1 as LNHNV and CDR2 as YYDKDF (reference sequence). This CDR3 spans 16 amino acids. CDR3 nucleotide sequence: TGTGCCACCAGCAGAGATTTAGCGGGGCGACCAGGGGAGCAGTACTTC. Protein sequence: CATSRDLAGRPGEQYF.

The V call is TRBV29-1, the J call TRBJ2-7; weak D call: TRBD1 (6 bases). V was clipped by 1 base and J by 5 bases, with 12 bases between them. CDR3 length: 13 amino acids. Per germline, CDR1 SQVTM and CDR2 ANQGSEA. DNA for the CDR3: TGCAGCGTTGAAGTTTTCCGGGACAACGAGCAGTACTTC. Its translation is CSVEVFRDNEQYF.

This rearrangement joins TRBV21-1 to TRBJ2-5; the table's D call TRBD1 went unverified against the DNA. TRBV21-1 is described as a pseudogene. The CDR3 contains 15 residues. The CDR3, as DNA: TGTGCCAGCAGGACACGACCGACCATACAAGAGACCCAGTACTTC. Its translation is CASRTRPTIQETQYF.

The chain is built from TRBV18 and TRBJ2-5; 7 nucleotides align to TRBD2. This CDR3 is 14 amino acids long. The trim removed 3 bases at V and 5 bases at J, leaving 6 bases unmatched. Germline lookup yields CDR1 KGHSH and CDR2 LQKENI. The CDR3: CASSPAWEGETQYF. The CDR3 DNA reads TGTGCCAGCTCACCGGCTTGGGAGGGGGAGACCCAGTACTTC.

CDR3 loop: CASGLPLLDEQFF. Here the CDR3 DNA reads TGTGCTAGTGGTTTGCCCCTTCTCGATGAGCAGTTCTTC. J is TRBJ2-1 and V is TRBV12-5, with no clear D. V lost 2 bases and J 8 bases, leaving 10 bases between the germline ends. This CDR3 is 13 amino acids long. Per germline, CDR1 LGHNT and CDR2 FRNRAP. Combining the CDR3 with reference TRBV12-5 and TRBJ2-1 gives the whole variable domain DARVTQTPRHKVTEMGQEVTMRCQPILGHNTVFWYRQTMMQGLELLAYFRNRAPLDDSGMPKDRFSAEMPDATLATLKIQPSEPRDSAVYFCASGLPLLDEQFFGPGTRLTVL.

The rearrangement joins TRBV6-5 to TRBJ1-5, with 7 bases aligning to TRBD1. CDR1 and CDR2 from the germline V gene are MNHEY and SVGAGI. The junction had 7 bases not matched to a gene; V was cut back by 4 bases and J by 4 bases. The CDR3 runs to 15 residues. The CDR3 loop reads CASSWSRDSNQPQHF. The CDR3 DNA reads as TGTGCCAGCAGTTGGTCCCGGGACAGTAATCAGCCCCAGCATTTT.

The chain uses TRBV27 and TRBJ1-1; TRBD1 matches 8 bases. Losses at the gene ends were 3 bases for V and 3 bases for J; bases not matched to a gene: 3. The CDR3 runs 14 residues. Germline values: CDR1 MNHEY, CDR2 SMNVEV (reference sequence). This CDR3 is CASSFRGQDTEAFF. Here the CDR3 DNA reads TGTGCCAGCAGTTTCAGGGGGCAGGACACTGAAGCTTTCTTT.

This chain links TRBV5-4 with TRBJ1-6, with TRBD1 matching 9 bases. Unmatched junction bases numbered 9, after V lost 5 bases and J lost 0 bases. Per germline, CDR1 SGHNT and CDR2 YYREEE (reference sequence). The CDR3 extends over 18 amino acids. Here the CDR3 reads CASSMGQGKGSYNSPLHF. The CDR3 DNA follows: TGTGCCAGCAGTATGGGACAGGGAAAGGGCTCCTATAATTCACCCCTCCACTTT. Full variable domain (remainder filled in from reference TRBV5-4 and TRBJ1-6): ETGVTQSPTHLIKTRGQQVTLRCSSQSGHNTVSWYQQALGQGPQFIFQYYREEENGRGNFPPRFSGLQFPNYSSELNVNALELDDSALYLCASSMGQGKGSYNSPLHFGNGTRLTVT.

CDR3 nucleotide sequence: TGCGCCAGCAGCCTCCCCCGGACAGGGAATGCTGAAGCTTTCTTT. Its translation is CASSLPRTGNAEAFF. This chain joins TRBV4-1 and TRBJ1-1, with TRBD1 matching over 8 bases. The V gene's germline CDR1 is MGHRA and CDR2 YSYEKL. J gave up 6 bases and V 4 bases, and 10 bases lay outside the gene matches. The CDR3 is 15 residues long.

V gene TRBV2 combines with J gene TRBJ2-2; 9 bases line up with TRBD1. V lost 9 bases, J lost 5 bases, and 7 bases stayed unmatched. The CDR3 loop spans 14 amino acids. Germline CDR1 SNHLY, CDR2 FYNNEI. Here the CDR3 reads CASTGTGLTGELFF. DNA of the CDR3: TGTGCCAGTACTGGGACAGGGCTGACCGGGGAGCTGTTTTTT.

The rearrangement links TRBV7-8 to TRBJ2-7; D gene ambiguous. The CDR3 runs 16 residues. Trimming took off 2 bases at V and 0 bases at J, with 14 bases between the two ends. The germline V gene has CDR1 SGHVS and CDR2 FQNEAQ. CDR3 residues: CASSLPPTLPSYEQYF. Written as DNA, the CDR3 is TGTGCCAGCAGCTTACCGCCGACACTCCCCTCCTACGAGCAGTACTTC.

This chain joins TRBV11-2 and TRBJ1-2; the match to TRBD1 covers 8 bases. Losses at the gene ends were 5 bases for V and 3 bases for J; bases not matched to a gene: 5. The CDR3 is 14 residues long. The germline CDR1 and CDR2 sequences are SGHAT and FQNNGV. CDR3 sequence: CASSLDREDYGYTF. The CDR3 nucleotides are TGTGCCAGCAGCCTGGACAGGGAGGACTATGGCTACACCTTC. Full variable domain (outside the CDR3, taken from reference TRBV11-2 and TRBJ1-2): EAGVAQSPRYKIIEKRQSVAFWCNPISGHATLYWYQQILGQGPKLLIQFQNNGVVDDSQLPKDRFSAERLKGVDSTLKIQPAKLEDSAVYLCASSLDREDYGYTFGSGTRLTVV.

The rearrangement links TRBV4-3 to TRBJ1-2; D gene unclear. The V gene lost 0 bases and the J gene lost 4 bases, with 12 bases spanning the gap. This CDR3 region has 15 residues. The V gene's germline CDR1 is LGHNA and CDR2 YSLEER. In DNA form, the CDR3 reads TGCGCCAGCAGCCAAGATCAAGCCACCTCCTATGGCTACACCTTC. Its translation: CASSQDQATSYGYTF.

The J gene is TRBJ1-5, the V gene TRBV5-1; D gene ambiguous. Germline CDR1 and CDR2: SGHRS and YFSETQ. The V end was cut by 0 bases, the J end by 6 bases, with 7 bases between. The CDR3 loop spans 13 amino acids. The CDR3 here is CASSLEFGQPQHF. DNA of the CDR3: TGCGCCAGCAGCTTGGAATTCGGTCAGCCCCAGCATTTT.

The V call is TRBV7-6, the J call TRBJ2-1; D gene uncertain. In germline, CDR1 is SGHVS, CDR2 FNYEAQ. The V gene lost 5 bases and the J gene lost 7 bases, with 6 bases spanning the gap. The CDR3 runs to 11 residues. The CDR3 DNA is TGTGCCAGCAGCCGAGATAATGAGCAGTTCTTC. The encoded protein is CASSRDNEQFF.

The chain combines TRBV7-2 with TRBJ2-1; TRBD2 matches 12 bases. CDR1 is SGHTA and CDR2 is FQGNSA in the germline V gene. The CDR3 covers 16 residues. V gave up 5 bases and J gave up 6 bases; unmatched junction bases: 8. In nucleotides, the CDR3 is TGTGCCAGCAGCCCACCCGGGACTAGCGGGTTCAATGAGCAGTTCTTC. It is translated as CASSPPGTSGFNEQFF.

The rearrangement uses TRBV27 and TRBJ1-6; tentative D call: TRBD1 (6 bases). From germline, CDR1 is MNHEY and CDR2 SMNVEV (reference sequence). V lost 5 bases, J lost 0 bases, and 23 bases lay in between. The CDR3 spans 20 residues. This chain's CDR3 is CASSPRGRGRRISYNSPLHF. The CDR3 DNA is TGTGCCAGCAGTCCAAGGGGCAGGGGTAGGCGTATCTCCTATAATTCACCCCTCCACTTT.

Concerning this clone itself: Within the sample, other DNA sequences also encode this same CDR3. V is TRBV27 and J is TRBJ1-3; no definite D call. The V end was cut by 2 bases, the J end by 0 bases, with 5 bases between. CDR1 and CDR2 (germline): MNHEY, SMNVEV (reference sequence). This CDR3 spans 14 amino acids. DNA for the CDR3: TGTGCCAGCAGTTTAAGAGGCTCTGGAAACACCATATATTTT. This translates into CASSLRGSGNTIYF.

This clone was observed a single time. The CDR3 reads CASSPLPAQGIYGYTF. The CDR3 bases are TGTGCCAGCTCACCACTTCCCGCCCAGGGAATCTATGGCTACACCTTC. The chain links TRBV18 to TRBJ1-2; perhaps TRBD1 as D (5 bases). Per germline, CDR1 KGHSH and CDR2 LQKENI. The CDR3 consists of 16 residues. Trimming removed 1 base from V and 4 bases from J, with 16 bases in between.

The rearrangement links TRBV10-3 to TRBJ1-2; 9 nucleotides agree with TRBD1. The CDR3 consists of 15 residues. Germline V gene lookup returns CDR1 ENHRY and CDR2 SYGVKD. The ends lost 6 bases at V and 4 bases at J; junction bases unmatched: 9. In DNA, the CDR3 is TGTGCCATCAGGAACGACAGGGGGGAAGTCTATGGCTACACCTTC. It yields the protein CAIRNDRGEVYGYTF.

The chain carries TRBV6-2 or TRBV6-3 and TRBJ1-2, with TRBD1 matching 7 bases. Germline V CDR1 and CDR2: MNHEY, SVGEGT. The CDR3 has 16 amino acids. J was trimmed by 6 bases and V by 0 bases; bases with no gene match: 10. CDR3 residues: CASSYSNSGGQDGYTF. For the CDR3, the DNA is TGTGCCAGCAGTTACTCGAATTCAGGGGGACAAGATGGCTACACCTTC.

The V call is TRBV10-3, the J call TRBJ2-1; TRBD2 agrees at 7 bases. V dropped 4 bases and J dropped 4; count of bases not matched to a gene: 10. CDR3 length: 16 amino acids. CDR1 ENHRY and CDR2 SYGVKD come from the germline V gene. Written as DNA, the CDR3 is TGTGCCATCAGTGCGGACTGGGGAGCGGGGTACAATGAGCAGTTCTTC. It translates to CAISADWGAGYNEQFF.

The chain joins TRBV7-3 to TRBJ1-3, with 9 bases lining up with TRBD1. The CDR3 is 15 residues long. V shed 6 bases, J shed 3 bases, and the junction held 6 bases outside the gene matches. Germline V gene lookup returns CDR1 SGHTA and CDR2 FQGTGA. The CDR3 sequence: CASSRTGGFGNTIYF. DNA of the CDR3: TGTGCCAGCAGTAGAACAGGGGGCTTTGGAAACACCATATATTTT.